This TCR beta chain was captured by sequencing in a study of blood T cell repertoires in COVID-19. For the study at large: T cells, B-cell-depleted T cells, or PBMCs provided the cDNA or gDNA that served as material.

Clones were read by immunoSEQ multiplex PCR, and TCRdb kept only the in-frame ones, dropping some. Of 250,000 to 350,000 clones in the sample, around 90% are singletons; the top ten hold 1.1%. Sequencing was performed on PBMCs or T cells enriched from blood (not recorded which). This receptor was taken from a woman aged 25 to 45 who had recovered from COVID-19.

The CDR3 nucleotides read TGTGCCAGCAGTTTACTAGGTACAAGGGGGGGCACGGATGGCTACACCTTC. Translated: CASSLLGTRGGTDGYTF. V is TRBV28 and J is TRBJ1-2; tentatively, D is TRBD1 (6 bases). Germline loops: CDR1 MDHEN, CDR2 SYDVKM. The germline V and J ends were trimmed by 2 bases and 6 bases, with 22 bases remaining between them. This CDR3 spans 17 amino acids.